The source of this TCR beta chain is a study of T cell responses to AZD1222 COVID-19 vaccine. Broader study findings: The number of AZD1222 recipients seropositive at baseline was only six. Spike as a whole was targeted by vaccine-associated CD4 TCRs, dominant at 160-218 and 743-854.

The protocol was immunoSEQ multiplex PCR, while the TCRdb copy is restricted to in-frame clones and leaves out a portion. The table has about 150,000 clones, approximately 90% seen once. The CDR3 is 13 amino acids. Trimming stripped 6 bases from V and 1 base from J, with 9 bases between. The germline CDR1 and CDR2 sequences are MNHEY and SMNVEV (reference sequence). Of note for this clone: Its antigen remains unidentified.

This specimen consisted of peripheral blood, obtained on day 0 of AZD1222 vaccination. The origin of this receptor is an adult in good health. The chain uses TRBV27 and TRBJ1-1; D is possibly TRBD1 (6 bases). The CDR3, as DNA: TGTGCCAGCAGACTGACAGGGAACACTGAAGCTTTCTTT. Translating gives CASRLTGNTEAFF.